This entry is about one TCR beta chain. Its target is unknown. The data stem from a study of CD8+ T cells in alopecia areata. Extraction and reverse transcription of RNA yielded cDNA as the sequencing template. Clones were sequenced by immunoSEQ multiplex PCR, and TCRdb holds only the in-frame ones, with some missing. Seen here are about 180,000 clones, roughly half observed once, and the top ten hold over 9.5%. V gave up 1 base and J gave up 6 bases, with 12 bases separating them. Germline V CDR1 and CDR2: SGHTA, FQGNSA. The CDR3 has 15 residues. Noted treatment: oral pan-JAK inhibitor, 5-10 mg twice daily. Whole-study findings and limits: Scalp clonality and expanded CD8+ clones among the top 100 fell significantly with tofacitinib. Links between baseline CD8+ expansion and response need larger treated cohorts.

This sample comprised CD8+ T cells sorted from blood, obtained at roughly week 52, from a patient treated with tofacitinib. This sequence joins TRBV7-2 and TRBJ2-2, with a weak D call TRBD2 (6 bases). The sequence came from a human donor with alopecia areata. The chain's CDR3 is CASSLDWTTSGELFF. As DNA, the CDR3 is TGTGCCAGCAGCTTAGACTGGACTACCTCCGGGGAGCTGTTTTTT.